These 8 T cell receptor beta chains share one sample of origin, sequenced in a study of control samples from healthy donors and cancer patients. Method: immunoSEQ multiplex PCR; TCRdb's copy keeps in-frame clones and lacks some. The sample has some 130,000 clones, roughly 90% seen once; the top ten hold about 2.3%. The specimen sequenced was blood. The receptors stem from a middle-aged man in good health.

A word on this clone: This sample also contains other DNA sequences that code for the same CDR3. This chain uses TRBV5-1 with TRBJ1-1, with D hard to call. V was cut by 1 base and J by 5 bases, with 15 bases left in between. Germline CDR1 SGHRS, CDR2 YFSETQ. The CDR3 sequence is 15 residues long. For the CDR3, the DNA is TGCGCCAGCAGCTTGATCGCCGGGAGTCTTACTGAAGCTTTCTTT. This sequence encodes CASSLIAGSLTEAFF.

The chain carries TRBV6-2 or TRBV6-3 and TRBJ2-1, with a weak D call TRBD1 (5 bases). Trimming removed 0 bases from V and 8 bases from J, with 8 bases in between. This CDR3 spans 13 amino acids. Per the germline V gene, CDR1 is MNHEY and CDR2 is SVGEGT. The CDR3 region has the DNA TGTGCCAGCAGTTACTCTCCAGGGTATGAGCAGTTCTTC. It specifies CASSYSPGYEQFF.

V and J are TRBV2 and TRBJ2-2; 8 nucleotides align to TRBD1. The CDR3 loop spans 16 amino acids. The V segment lost 3 bases and the J segment 4 bases; nucleotides outside the gene matches: 7. CDR1 is SNHLY and CDR2 is FYNNEI in the germline V gene. CDR3 in amino acids: CASSEGQGAGTGELFF. CDR3 sequence (DNA): TGTGCCAGCAGTGAGGGGCAGGGGGCTGGCACCGGGGAGCTGTTTTTT.

The rearrangement links TRBV15 to TRBJ1-1; a possible D gene is TRBD1 (6 bases). This CDR3 comprises 13 residues. Trimming took 6 bases from V and 3 from J, leaving 11 bases between them. CDR1 and CDR2 from the germline V gene are LNHNV and YYDKDF (reference sequence). Here the CDR3 reads CATRQGWDTEAFF. The DNA for the CDR3 is TGTGCCACCAGACAGGGTTGGGACACTGAAGCTTTCTTT.

This clone was counted a single time. The chain uses TRBV10-3 and TRBJ2-5; tentatively, D is TRBD1 (6 bases). Germline CDR1 is ENHRY and CDR2 is SYGVKD. Trimming removed 2 bases from V and 2 bases from J, with 6 bases in between. CDR3 length: 13 amino acids. The CDR3 DNA reads TGTGCCATCAGTGAGAGGGGGCAAGAGACCCAGTACTTC. As protein: CAISERGQETQYF.

This chain uses TRBV5-1 with TRBJ1-4; 9 nucleotides match TRBD1. CDR1 SGHRS and CDR2 YFSETQ come from the germline V gene. This CDR3 has 15 amino acids. The V and J ends lost 1 base and 3 bases, in that order; junction bases with no gene match: 1. This chain's CDR3 is CASSLRTGANEKLFF. DNA for the CDR3: TGCGCCAGCAGCTTGAGGACAGGGGCTAATGAAAAACTGTTTTTT.

This chain links TRBV5-1 with TRBJ1-1, with 10 nucleotides matching TRBD1. The CDR3 has 14 residues. Unmatched junction bases numbered 1, after V lost 3 bases and J lost 2 bases. Germline CDR1 is SGHRS and CDR2 is YFSETQ. In DNA form, the CDR3 reads TGCGCCAGCAGCTGGACAGGGGGTAACACTGAAGCTTTCTTT. Translated: CASSWTGGNTEAFF.

The chain joins TRBV9 to TRBJ2-1; D perhaps matches TRBD2 (6 bases). The CDR3 is 15 residues long. Germline V gene sequence: CDR1 SGDLS, CDR2 YYNGEE. V lost 4 bases, J lost 1 base, and 12 bases lay in between. The CDR3 loop is CASSPRGSSYNEQFF. In nucleotides, the CDR3 is TGTGCCAGCAGCCCACGGGGGTCGTCCTACAATGAGCAGTTCTTC.